This is a list of T cell receptor beta chains from one sample in a study of T cell changes during pregnancy in multiple sclerosis. Sequencing was performed with immunoSEQ multiplex PCR; in TCRdb, only in-frame clones are kept and a portion is missing. Among over 90,000 clones listed, less than 95% were seen once. Source: peripheral blood, taken in the second trimester of pregnancy. The receptor set was obtained from a female donor in good health, enrolled as a control in a pregnancy study. CDR3s leave out the opening cysteine and the closing phenylalanine or tryptophan. Size is stated for part of the rows, as once, few or many counts, or as a class when the clone is expanded.

j_call,clone_size,cdr3_length,v_call,cdr3_aa
TRBJ1-1,.,11,TRBV5-6,ASSPTGVTEAF
TRBJ2-1,.,15,TRBV28,ASRGQLAGYSYNEQF
TRBJ2-1,.,11,TRBV29-1,SVVLQGMNEQF
TRBJ1-1,.,12,TRBV7-9,ASSSGGAGTEAF
TRBJ2-1,.,10,TRBV27,ASSLGMNEQF
TRBJ2-1,.,11,TRBV15,ATSRAVLNEQF
TRBJ1-2,.,14,TRBV19,ASTVPGEVPNYGYT
TRBJ1-5,few,11,TRBV19,ASSRGRETIQH
TRBJ1-1,few,10,TRBV18,ASSPQHVEAF
TRBJ2-7,once,16,TRBV15,ATSTTHGGTGGLYEQY